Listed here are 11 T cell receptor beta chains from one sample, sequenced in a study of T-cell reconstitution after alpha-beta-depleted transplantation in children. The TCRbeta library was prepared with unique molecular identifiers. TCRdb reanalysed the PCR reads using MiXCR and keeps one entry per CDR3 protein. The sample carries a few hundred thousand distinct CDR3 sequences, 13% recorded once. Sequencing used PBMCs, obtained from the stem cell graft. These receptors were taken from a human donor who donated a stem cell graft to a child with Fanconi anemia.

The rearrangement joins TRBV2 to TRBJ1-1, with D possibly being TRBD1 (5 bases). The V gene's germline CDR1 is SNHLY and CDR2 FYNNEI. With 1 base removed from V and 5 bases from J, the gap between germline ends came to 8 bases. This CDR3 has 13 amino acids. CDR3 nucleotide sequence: TGTGCCAGCAGTGAAGAGGGGTTAACTGAAGCTTTCTTT. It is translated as CASSEEGLTEAFF. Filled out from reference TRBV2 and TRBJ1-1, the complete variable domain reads EPEVTQTPSHQVTQMGQEVILRCVPISNHLYFYWYRQILGQKVEFLVSFYNNEISEKSEIFDDQFSVERPDGSNFTLKIRSTKLEDSAMYFCASSEEGLTEAFFGQGTRLTVV.

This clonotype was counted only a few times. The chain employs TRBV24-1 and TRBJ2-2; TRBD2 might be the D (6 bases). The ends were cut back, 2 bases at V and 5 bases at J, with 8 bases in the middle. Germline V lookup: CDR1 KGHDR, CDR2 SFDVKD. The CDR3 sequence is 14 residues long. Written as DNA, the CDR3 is TGTGCCACCAGTGATTCTGGGAGGACCGGGGAGCTGTTTTTT. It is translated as CATSDSGRTGELFF.

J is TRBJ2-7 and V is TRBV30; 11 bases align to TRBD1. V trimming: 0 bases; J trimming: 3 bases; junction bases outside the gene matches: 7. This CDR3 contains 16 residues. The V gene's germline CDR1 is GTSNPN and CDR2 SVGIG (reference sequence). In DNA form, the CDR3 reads TGTGCCTGGAGTGTAGGACAGGGGGCGCGAGGCTACGAGCAGTACTTC. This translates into CAWSVGQGARGYEQYF.

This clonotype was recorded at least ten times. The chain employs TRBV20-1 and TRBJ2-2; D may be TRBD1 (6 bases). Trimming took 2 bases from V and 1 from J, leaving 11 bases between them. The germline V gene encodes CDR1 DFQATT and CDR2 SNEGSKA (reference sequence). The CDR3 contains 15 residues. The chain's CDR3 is CSARPGQMNTGELFF. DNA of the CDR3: TGCAGTGCTAGACCGGGACAAATGAACACCGGGGAGCTGTTTTTT.

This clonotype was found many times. CDR3 sequence: CASSLSFAITEAFF. For the CDR3, the DNA is TGTGCCAGCAGTTTATCTTTCGCAATCACTGAAGCTTTCTTT. The chain carries TRBV27 and TRBJ1-1, with D uncertain. The CDR3 is 14 residues long. Trimming pared 0 bases from V and 4 bases from J, leaving 9 bases between. Germline V CDR1 and CDR2: MNHEY, SMNVEV (reference sequence).

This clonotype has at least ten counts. The CDR3 nucleotides are TGTGCCAGCAGTTTACGGCTGGGGGACACAGATACGCAGTATTTT. Its protein is CASSLRLGDTDTQYF. The chain recombines TRBV12-3 or TRBV12-4 with TRBJ2-3, with D perhaps matching TRBD1 or TRBD2 (5 bases each). Trimming shortened V by 2 bases and J by 2 bases, and 11 bases separated the two germline ends. CDR3 length: 15 amino acids.

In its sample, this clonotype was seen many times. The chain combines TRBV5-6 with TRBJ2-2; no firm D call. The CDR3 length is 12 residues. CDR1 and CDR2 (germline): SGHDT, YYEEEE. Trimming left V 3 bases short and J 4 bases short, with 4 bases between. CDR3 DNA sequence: TGTGCCAGCAGCTACGGCACCGGGGAGCTGTTTTTT. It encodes CASSYGTGELFF.

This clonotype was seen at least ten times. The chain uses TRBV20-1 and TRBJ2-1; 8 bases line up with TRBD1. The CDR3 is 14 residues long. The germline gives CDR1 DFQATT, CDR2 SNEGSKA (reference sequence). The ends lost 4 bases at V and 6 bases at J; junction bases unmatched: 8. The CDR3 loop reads CSAIRTGYGNEQFF. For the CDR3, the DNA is TGCAGTGCTATACGGACAGGGTACGGCAATGAGCAGTTCTTC.

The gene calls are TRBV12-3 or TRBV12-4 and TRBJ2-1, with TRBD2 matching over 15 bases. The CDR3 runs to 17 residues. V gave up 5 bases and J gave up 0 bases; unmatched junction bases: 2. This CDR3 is CASSRTSGGASYNEQFF. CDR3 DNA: TGTGCCAGCAGTCGGACTAGCGGGGGGGCCTCCTACAATGAGCAGTTCTTC.

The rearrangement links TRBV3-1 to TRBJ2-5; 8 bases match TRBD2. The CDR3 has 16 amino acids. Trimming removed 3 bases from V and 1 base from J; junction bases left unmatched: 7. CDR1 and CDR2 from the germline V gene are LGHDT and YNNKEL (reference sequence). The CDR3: CASSHGIAGFQETQYF. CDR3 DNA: TGTGCCAGCAGCCATGGCATAGCGGGGTTCCAAGAGACCCAGTACTTC.

CDR3 protein: CASSPTGSDIQYF. The CDR3 DNA is TGTGCCAGCAGCCCGACAGGGAGCGACATTCAGTACTTC. The genes are TRBV5-6 and TRBJ2-4; TRBD1 matches 7 bases. This CDR3 comprises 13 residues. From germline, CDR1 is SGHDT and CDR2 YYEEEE. The V gene end was trimmed by 4 bases and the J gene end by 8 bases; junction bases not matched to a gene: 6.